The sequence of this TCR beta chain was determined in a study of cytomegalovirus exposure and HLA in healthy donors. It was with 60 Vbeta and 13 Jbeta primers that the PCR ran. The authors' processing: In a later analysis, the count reached 82 million or so unique TCR beta chains, with about 10 million shared. TCRdb keeps only in-frame clones here, not all; method: immunoSEQ multiplex PCR. D and trimming come from the DNA, and the V and J calls and clone size come from that table. The profile shows 85,000 to 100,000 clones, approximately 84% of them singletons. Study-wide results and caveats: In the analysis, some V segments, TRBV6-2 and TRBV6-3 included, were excluded as indistinguishable. As a later analysis revealed, the rate of TCR association differed by HLA locus, with DRB1 most and HLA-C fewest. Among the CMV-associated chains, a few were confirmed in vitro as specific for CMV antigens.

Germline V gene lookup returns CDR1 SNHLY and CDR2 FYNNEI. The CDR3 extends over 12 amino acids. V lost 6 bases and J lost 7, with 10 bases in between. Remarks on this clone: As yet, its antigen is unknown.

The sequencing input was PBMCs. The TCR originated in a woman between 18 and 29 years old in good health and CMV-seropositive. J is TRBJ2-1 and V is TRBV2; D remains unclear. The DNA of the CDR3 is TGTGCCAGCAGGAGGTCTGTGAATGAGCAGTTCTTC. Residues: CASRRSVNEQFF. The full variable domain, with the rest looked up from reference TRBV2 and TRBJ2-1, is EPEVTQTPSHQVTQMGQEVILRCVPISNHLYFYWYRQILGQKVEFLVSFYNNEISEKSEIFDDQFSVERPDGSNFTLKIRSTKLEDSAMYFCASRRSVNEQFFGPGTRLTVL.